Listed here are 27 T cell receptor beta chains from one sample, sequenced in a study of cytomegalovirus exposure and HLA in healthy donors (dated by TCRdb to 2015 to 2018). The protocol used for the library was the immunoSEQ multiplex PCR assay. For the multiplex PCR, a mixture combining 60 forward primers for TCR Vbeta segments and 13 reverse primers for TCR Jbeta segments was used. As stored in TCRdb, this immuneACCESS dataset retains in-frame rearrangements with V and J assigned. A fraction of the clones does not appear; measured against another copy, unresolved V genes explain less than half of the discrepancy, and the remainder lacks a known reason. This sample gives under 150,000 clones in total; under 85% of them show up just once. The ten largest clones represent more than 0.95% of the sample. Sequencing was performed on PBMCs. Receptors were obtained from a young man in good health and CMV-seronegative.

This sequence joins TRBV7-2 and TRBJ1-6; no clear D. The germline CDR1 and CDR2 sequences are SGHTA and FQGNSA. The V and J ends lost 1 base and 11 bases respectively, with 15 bases between them. The CDR3 length is 15 residues. The CDR3 spells CASSLGGQHRTPLHF. The CDR3 DNA sequence: TGTGCCAGCAGCTTAGGCGGGCAGCATAGGACACCCCTCCACTTT.

This clone has just a few counts. The J gene is TRBJ1-1, the V gene TRBV19, with D possibly being TRBD1 (6 bases). The CDR3 spans 13 residues. Germline loops: CDR1 LNHDA, CDR2 SQIVND (reference sequence). The V gene lost 1 base and the J gene lost 7 bases, with 10 bases spanning the gap. The DNA of the CDR3 is TGTGCCAGTAGTATAGGTCCAGGGGATGAAGCTTTCTTT. The encoded protein is CASSIGPGDEAFF.

The chain joins TRBV25-1 to TRBJ2-1; D may be TRBD2 (6 bases). Germline V gives CDR1 MGHDK, CDR2 SYGVNS. Trimming left V 4 bases short and J 1 base short, with 8 bases between. The CDR3 has 14 amino acids. The CDR3 region has the DNA TGTGCCAGCAGTGTGGAGGGATCCTACAATGAGCAGTTCTTC. Amino acid sequence: CASSVEGSYNEQFF.

The V call is TRBV27, the J call TRBJ2-7, with D possibly TRBD1 on 7 matching bases. Trimming removed 5 bases from V and 5 bases from J, with 16 bases in between. The CDR3 has 14 residues. The germline V gene encodes CDR1 MNHEY and CDR2 SMNVEV (reference sequence). CDR3 bases: TGTGCCAGCAGTCCTGGGGCAGGGGGGAACGAGCAGTACTTC. Its protein is CASSPGAGGNEQYF.

The chain recombines TRBV19 with TRBJ1-5; tentatively, D is TRBD1 (5 bases). This CDR3 is 15 amino acids long. CDR1 is LNHDA, CDR2 SQIVND, per germline (reference sequence). Deletions cut 2 bases from V and 6 bases from J, with 14 bases between. In nucleotides, the CDR3 is TGTGCCAGTAGTATAAGAGGGGAGGTATTTCAGCCCCAGCATTTT. It is translated as CASSIRGEVFQPQHF.

This clone showed up just once. The chain combines TRBV11-2 with TRBJ2-5, with D perhaps TRBD1 (6 bases). The J call may be incorrect, as the DNA end agrees better with TRBJ2-7. Per germline, CDR1 SGHAT and CDR2 FQNNGV. CDR3 length equals 13 residues. The CDR3 DNA follows: TGTGCCAGCAGCTTAGCAGGGGTCCACGAGCAGTACTTC. This encodes CASSLAGVHEQYF.

The V call is TRBV4-3, the J call TRBJ2-7, with no clear D. CDR1 is LGHNA and CDR2 is YSLEER in the germline V gene. Trimming took off 4 bases at V and 0 bases at J, with 13 bases between the two ends. The CDR3 sequence is 15 residues long. Written as DNA, the CDR3 is TGCGCCAGCAGCCCCCCTAGGCACAACTCCTACGAGCAGTACTTC. Translated: CASSPPRHNSYEQYF.

The J gene is TRBJ1-2, the V gene TRBV7-9; the D gene is possibly TRBD1 (5 bases). This CDR3 contains 16 residues. Germline CDR1 and CDR2: SEHNR and FQNEAQ (reference sequence). Trimming took off 4 bases at V and 8 bases at J, with 23 bases between the two ends. CDR3 amino acids: CASSSYRDSSYGGYTF. For the CDR3, the DNA is TGTGCCAGCAGCTCATACCGGGACTCTTCCTATGGCGGCTACACCTTC.

The gene calls are TRBV9 and TRBJ2-2, with a possible D match to TRBD1 (6 bases). Germline V gene sequence: CDR1 SGDLS, CDR2 YYNGEE. This CDR3 region has 15 residues. The V end lost 2 bases, the J end lost 6 bases, and 14 bases lay between the germline ends. The CDR3 here is CASSVIQGSAGELFF. In DNA form, the CDR3 reads TGTGCCAGCAGCGTTATACAGGGAAGTGCCGGGGAGCTGTTTTTT.

The rearrangement links TRBV5-1 to TRBJ2-7; 7 bases agree with TRBD1. The J segment lost 4 bases and the V segment lost 2 bases, leaving 6 bases of the junction unmatched. The germline V gene has CDR1 SGHRS and CDR2 YFSETQ. This CDR3 comprises 14 residues. CDR3 coding DNA: TGCGCCAGCAGCTTCAGGGGACAGTCGTACGAGCAGTACTTC. It yields the protein CASSFRGQSYEQYF.

This clone has a handful of counts. The rearrangement joins TRBV5-1 to TRBJ1-6; no clear D gene. V shed 0 bases and J shed 4 bases, with 11 bases lying between them. Germline-derived CDR1 and CDR2 are SGHRS and YFSETQ. This CDR3 is built from 16 residues. In nucleotides, the CDR3 is TGCGCCAGCAGCTTGGCCGGGATTAAGTATAATTCACCCCTCCACTTT. Protein: CASSLAGIKYNSPLHF. The full variable domain, in which reference TRBV5-1 and TRBJ1-6 provide the parts outside the CDR3, is KAGVTQTPRYLIKTRGQQVTLSCSPISGHRSVSWYQQTPGQGLQFLFEYFSETQRNKGNFPGRFSGRQFSNSRSEMNVSTLELGDSALYLCASSLAGIKYNSPLHFGNGTRLTVT.

The chain recombines TRBV9 with TRBJ2-1, with 13 bases aligning to TRBD2. V was pared by 0 bases and J by 5 bases, with 2 bases of the junction left unmatched. The CDR3 runs to 16 residues. Germline V gives CDR1 SGDLS, CDR2 YYNGEE. The CDR3 spells CASSVGLAGGNNEQFF. The CDR3 DNA reads as TGTGCCAGCAGCGTAGGACTAGCGGGGGGAAACAATGAGCAGTTCTTC.

This clone has just a few counts. This chain links TRBV4-3 with TRBJ1-2, with D tentatively TRBD1 (6 bases). The V gene's germline CDR1 is LGHNA and CDR2 YSLEER. The CDR3 has 16 residues. V lost 3 bases to trimming and J lost 3 bases, with 17 bases between them. The CDR3: CASSQHTAQGYYGYTF. The CDR3 DNA reads as TGCGCCAGCAGCCAGCACACTGCACAGGGATACTATGGCTACACCTTC.

Written as DNA, the CDR3 is TGCGCCAGCAGCTTGAGGGGGACGGGTTCCTACGAGCAGTACTTC. It codes for CASSLRGTGSYEQYF. The chain employs TRBV5-1 and TRBJ2-7, with D maybe TRBD1 (6 bases). CDR1 is SGHRS and CDR2 is YFSETQ in the germline V gene. Trimming left V 1 base short and J 1 base short, with 12 bases between. There are 15 residues in the CDR3.

The rearrangement joins TRBV6-5 to TRBJ2-1, with D maybe TRBD2 (6 bases). V shed 2 bases and J shed 2 bases, with 13 bases lying between them. This CDR3 spans 16 amino acids. Germline V gene lookup returns CDR1 MNHEY and CDR2 SVGAGI. CDR3 residues: CASSYRRDFPYNEQFF. The CDR3, as DNA: TGTGCCAGCAGTTACAGACGGGACTTCCCCTACAATGAGCAGTTCTTC.

As for this clone: A junction boundary mismatches the germline segment, possibly from a read error. The rearrangement joins TRBV7-9 to TRBJ2-5; D possibly corresponds to TRBD1 (6 bases). The germline V gene encodes CDR1 SEHNR and CDR2 FQNEAQ (reference sequence). This CDR3 is built from 13 residues. Here the CDR3 reads CSSSLAQGETQYF. CDR3 bases: TGTTCCAGCAGCTTAGCGCAGGGGGAGACCCAGTACTTC.

The CDR3 nucleotides are TGTGCCAGCAGTGAAGGAGCCCCGGGGGGCGAGAAAGGGGCTTTCTTT. It is translated as CASSEGAPGGEKGAFF. The chain is built from TRBV6-1 and TRBJ1-1, with D possibly being TRBD1 (6 bases). Germline V gene sequence: CDR1 MNHNS, CDR2 SASEGT. The V end lost 1 base, the J end lost 11 bases, and 23 bases lay between the germline ends. The CDR3 extends over 16 amino acids.

V is TRBV7-2 and J is TRBJ1-3; 8 bases match TRBD1. Germline values: CDR1 SGHTA, CDR2 FQGNSA. V was clipped by 3 bases and J by 0 bases; unmatched bases: 10. The CDR3 contains 18 residues. The CDR3 protein is CASSLEGQAPLSGNTIYF. The CDR3 nucleotides are TGTGCCAGCAGCTTGGAGGGACAGGCTCCCCTCTCTGGAAACACCATATATTTT.

CDR3 nucleotides: TGTGCCAGCAGCAAGACAGGGGAGGGCTACACCTTC. Translated: CASSKTGEGYTF. This chain joins TRBV21-1 and TRBJ1-2; the D segment call TRBD1 is taken from the table without a DNA check. TRBV21-1 is reported as a pseudogene. The CDR3 covers 12 residues.

The rearrangement joins TRBV11-2 to TRBJ1-4, with TRBD1 identical over 8 bases. This CDR3 region has 15 residues. J was trimmed by 7 bases and V by 5 bases; bases with no gene match: 9. CDR1 is SGHAT, CDR2 FQNNGV, per germline. The CDR3 DNA reads TGTGCCAGCAGCGGAGAACAGGGGGAGCGTGAAAAACTGTTTTTT. Protein product: CASSGEQGEREKLFF.

CDR3 sequence (DNA): TGCGCCAGCAGCCAAGACGGGGGGGACAGTGAAGCTTTCTTT. Protein sequence: CASSQDGGDSEAFF. This sequence joins TRBV4-3 and TRBJ1-1; TRBD1 matches 7 bases. Germline V gives CDR1 LGHNA, CDR2 YSLEER. Trimming took 0 bases from V and 7 from J; bases not matched to a gene: 5. The CDR3 loop spans 14 amino acids.

The J gene is TRBJ2-5, the V gene TRBV7-2; possibly TRBD2 for D (5 bases). This CDR3 has 14 residues. CDR1 is SGHTA, CDR2 FQGNSA, per germline. The V gene lost 5 bases and the J gene lost 1 base, with 11 bases spanning the gap. Written as DNA, the CDR3 is TGTGCCAGCAGCCCCCGAGGGATCCAAGAGACCCAGTACTTC. This gives the protein CASSPRGIQETQYF. Together with reference TRBV7-2 and TRBJ2-5, the CDR3 gives the full variable domain: GAGVSQSPSNKVTEKGKDVELRCDPISGHTALYWYRQSLGQGLEFLIYFQGNSAPDKSGLPSDRFSAERTGGSVSTLTIQRTQQEDSAVYLCASSPRGIQETQYFGPGTRLLVL.

There are a few counts of this clone. The chain links TRBV2 to TRBJ1-3, with D hard to call. The CDR3 runs 14 residues. CDR1 and CDR2 from the germline V gene are SNHLY and FYNNEI. With 4 bases removed from V and 0 bases from J, the gap between germline ends came to 7 bases. The CDR3 loop is CASSVPSSGNTIYF. The DNA for the CDR3 is TGTGCCAGCAGTGTTCCGAGCTCTGGAAACACCATATATTTT.

The rearrangement joins TRBV2 to TRBJ2-1; 7 nucleotides align to TRBD1. This CDR3 is 15 amino acids long. Germline V CDR1 and CDR2: SNHLY, FYNNEI. V gave up 4 bases and J gave up 2 bases; unmatched junction bases: 5. In DNA, the CDR3 is TGTGCCAGCAGTGGGACAGGTTTCACCTACAATGAGCAGTTCTTC. It encodes CASSGTGFTYNEQFF.

The J gene is TRBJ1-1, the V gene TRBV18, with 7 bases lining up with TRBD1. The CDR3 consists of 13 residues. Germline trimming cut 6 bases from V and 5 bases from J; bases unmatched to any gene: 6. The V gene's germline CDR1 is KGHSH and CDR2 LQKENI. The CDR3 nucleotides are TGTGCCAGCTCTGCAGGGGGAAAGACTGAAGCTTTCTTT. This sequence encodes CASSAGGKTEAFF.

The chain recombines TRBV18 with TRBJ2-4, with TRBD1 matching over 9 bases. This CDR3 has 15 amino acids. CDR1 and CDR2 (germline): KGHSH, LQKENI. The V gene end was trimmed by 3 bases and the J gene end by 2 bases; junction bases not matched to a gene: 2. CDR3 in amino acids: CASSPGQGPKNIQYF. In nucleotides, the CDR3 is TGTGCCAGCTCACCGGGACAGGGCCCCAAAAACATTCAGTACTTC.

This CDR3 is CARLRRTPRYSNQPQHF. The CDR3 nucleotides are TGTGCCAGATTACGGAGGACGCCAAGGTATAGCAATCAGCCCCAGCATTTT. V gene TRBV19 combines with J gene TRBJ1-5; D unresolved. Trimming took off 9 bases at V and 0 bases at J, with 21 bases between the two ends. In germline, CDR1 is LNHDA, CDR2 SQIVND (reference sequence). The CDR3 covers 17 residues.